This TCR beta chain was found in a study of cytomegalovirus exposure and HLA in healthy donors. Study-wide findings and caveats: A later analysis showed HLA-associated TCR beta chains outstripping equally common others in clonal expansion. Follow-up analysis later connected one missense variant in DCLRE1C with trimming of TCR beta V- and J-genes.

PCR involved 60 Vbeta and 13 Jbeta primers. The method was immunoSEQ multiplex PCR; TCRdb's version includes in-frame clones alone and lacks a portion of them. The table includes roughly 150,000 clones, approximately 75% detected once. The V and J ends lost 6 bases and 8 bases, in that order; junction bases with no gene match: 7. The CDR3 sequence is 13 residues long. The V gene's germline CDR1 is SGHTA and CDR2 FQGNSA. To note about this clone: The antigen is unknown.

The chain couples TRBV7-2 to TRBJ1-1, with TRBD1 matching over 9 bases. The clonotype originates from a man aged 50 to 59 in good health and CMV-seropositive. Specimen: PBMCs. The CDR3 coding sequence is TGTGCCAGCAGAATGGGGACAGGGAGAGAAGCTTTCTTT. This sequence encodes CASRMGTGREAFF.